The sample holds many counts of the clone carrying this T cell receptor beta chain. The target antigen is unknown. Deletions cut 5 bases from V and 4 bases from J, with 14 bases between. The CDR3 has 14 residues. The germline gives CDR1 MNHEY, CDR2 SVGEGT. The sample originates from a study of CD8 T cells in ankylosing spondylitis. Study observations and caveats: Past studies reported some motif variants in reactive arthritis synovial fluid and blood. Significant enrichment of disease-linked clones was reportedly seen in matched ankylosing spondylitis synovial fluid.

TCRdb itself ran the 5' RACE reads through MiXCR, one entry per CDR3 protein. The profile covers around 180,000 distinct CDR3 sequences, with 15% to 20% appearing a single time and approximately 4% taken by the ten largest. This TCR was sampled from a male donor aged 10 to 35 with ankylosing spondylitis or in good health (not recorded which). The rearrangement uses TRBV6-2 or TRBV6-3 and TRBJ1-1; the D is unclear. The sample was blood, either unsorted or a sorted T cell fraction (not recorded which). The CDR3 DNA reads TGTGCCAGCAGTAGGACCCCTTTTCCCACTGAAGCTTTCTTT. This translates into CASSRTPFPTEAFF.